Shown below are 17 T cell receptor beta chains from a single sample sequenced in a study of cytomegalovirus exposure and HLA in healthy donors. Researchers ran the PCR with 60 Vbeta and 13 Jbeta primers. Some clones are missing from TCRdb's copy, which holds only in-frame ones; the method was immunoSEQ multiplex PCR. This listing includes about 110,000 clones. The sequencing sample was made of PBMCs. The receptors shown here come from a man aged 50 to 60 in good health and CMV-seronegative.

The chain joins TRBV11-3 to TRBJ2-7; 16 bases map to TRBD2. After removal of 5 bases from V and 3 bases from J, the junction contained 10 bases not matched to a gene. The germline gives CDR1 SGHNT, CDR2 YENEEA. CDR3 length: 18 residues. The CDR3 sequence: CASSPPGLAGGSLYEQYF. The CDR3 nucleotides read TGTGCCAGCAGCCCTCCGGGACTAGCGGGAGGGTCCCTCTACGAGCAGTACTTC.

The chain recombines TRBV6-1 with TRBJ2-7, with D hard to call. CDR1 and CDR2 from the germline V gene are MNHNS and SASEGT. V dropped 6 bases and J dropped 7 bases, with 7 bases sitting between them. The CDR3 is 10 amino acids. CDR3 coding DNA: TGTGCCAGCAGGGTAGAAGAGCAGTACTTC. Translated, it gives CASRVEEQYF.

The gene calls are TRBV27 and TRBJ1-1; 9 bases match TRBD1. V lost 1 base, J lost 5 bases, and 5 bases stayed unmatched. CDR3 size: 15 residues. The V gene's germline CDR1 is MNHEY and CDR2 SMNVEV (reference sequence). The CDR3 coding sequence is TGTGCCAGCAGTTTATTTCGGACAGGGGTAACTGAAGCTTTCTTT. It specifies CASSLFRTGVTEAFF.

V usage is TRBV5-6 and J usage is TRBJ2-2, with D possibly being TRBD2 (5 bases). Germline V gene lookup returns CDR1 SGHDT and CDR2 YYEEEE. This CDR3 spans 15 amino acids. V shed 0 bases and J shed 9 bases, with 15 bases lying between them. CDR3 in amino acids: CASSLVTGEHRELFF. The CDR3 DNA is TGTGCCAGCAGCTTGGTCACCGGGGAACACCGGGAGCTGTTTTTT.

CDR3 amino acids: CASSERGTGDGYTF. CDR3 bases: TGTGCCAGCAGTGAGCGGGGTACGGGGGATGGCTACACCTTC. The chain employs TRBV6-1 and TRBJ1-2; D is possibly TRBD1 (5 bases). Trimming stripped 3 bases from V and 6 bases from J, with 14 bases between. The CDR3 runs to 14 residues. The germline gives CDR1 MNHNS, CDR2 SASEGT.

This rearrangement joins TRBV6-1 to TRBJ1-5; the D gene is possibly TRBD1 (5 bases). Germline-derived CDR1 and CDR2 are MNHNS and SASEGT. V was cut by 6 bases and J by 5 bases, with 11 bases left in between. The CDR3 spans 13 residues. CDR3 bases: TGTGCCAGCAGCCGAGCGGGGGATCAGCCCCAGCATTTT. This encodes CASSRAGDQPQHF.

The rearrangement joins TRBV15 to TRBJ1-3; D not resolved. The CDR3 is 15 residues long. V was clipped by 0 bases and J by 4 bases, with 10 bases between them. Germline values: CDR1 LNHNV, CDR2 YYDKDF (reference sequence). CDR3 protein: CATSRDFGEGNTIYF. The CDR3 DNA follows: TGTGCCACCAGCAGAGATTTCGGTGAGGGAAACACCATATATTTT.

The chain couples TRBV6-6 to TRBJ2-5; TRBD1 aligns across 7 bases. The J call may be faulty, since TRBJ2-7 better matches the DNA end. This CDR3 contains 15 residues. CDR1 is MNHNY and CDR2 is SVGAGI in the germline V gene (reference sequence). The CDR3 DNA sequence: TGTGCCAGCAGTTATCGTACAGGGGTCTCCTACGAGCAGTACTTC. Protein product: CASSYRTGVSYEQYF.

The rearrangement joins TRBV27 to TRBJ2-1; D uncertain. The CDR3 is 14 residues long. Per the germline V gene, CDR1 is MNHEY and CDR2 is SMNVEV (reference sequence). V was clipped by 5 bases and J by 2 bases, with 10 bases between them. The CDR3 bases are TGTGCCAGCAGTCGTCCCGGTACCTACAATGAGCAGTTCTTC. Its protein product is CASSRPGTYNEQFF.

The J gene is TRBJ2-3, the V gene TRBV5-1; tentative D call: TRBD2 (5 bases). V gave up 3 bases and J gave up 0 bases, with 11 bases separating them. The germline V gene encodes CDR1 SGHRS and CDR2 YFSETQ. This CDR3 spans 15 amino acids. CDR3 bases: TGCGCCAGCAGCTATGACGGGGTCAGCACAGATACGCAGTATTTT. Its translation is CASSYDGVSTDTQYF.

This chain links TRBV10-3 with TRBJ2-7, with D possibly being TRBD1 (7 bases). The length of the CDR3 is 13 residues. Trimming cost V 6 bases and J 7 bases, with 16 bases left between them. Germline lookup yields CDR1 ENHRY and CDR2 SYGVKD. In nucleotides, the CDR3 is TGTGCCATCAGAACTACAGGGGCGGGGGAGCAGTACTTC. Translated, it gives CAIRTTGAGEQYF.

The rearrangement links TRBV7-2 to TRBJ2-3; D not resolved. CDR3 size: 15 residues. V was shortened by 5 bases and J by 0 bases, with 12 bases between the two germline ends. Looked up from germline, CDR1 is SGHTA and CDR2 is FQGNSA. This chain's CDR3 is CASSPRRSSTDTQYF. CDR3 sequence (DNA): TGTGCCAGCAGCCCACGCCGGTCGAGCACAGATACGCAGTATTTT.

As concerns this clone: Other nucleotide sequences from this sample produce the same CDR3. This chain joins TRBV5-1 and TRBJ1-2; unclear D gene. This CDR3 has 15 residues. V gave up 2 bases and J gave up 8 bases, with 19 bases separating them. From germline, CDR1 is SGHRS and CDR2 YFSETQ. This chain's CDR3 is CASSFPAASDGGYTF. Here the CDR3 DNA reads TGCGCCAGCAGCTTCCCAGCGGCCAGCGATGGGGGCTACACCTTC. Drawing the rest from reference TRBV5-1 and TRBJ1-2, the complete variable domain is KAGVTQTPRYLIKTRGQQVTLSCSPISGHRSVSWYQQTPGQGLQFLFEYFSETQRNKGNFPGRFSGRQFSNSRSEMNVSTLELGDSALYLCASSFPAASDGGYTFGSGTRLTVV.

The chain recombines TRBV30 with TRBJ1-5; D ambiguous. The V end lost 1 base, the J end lost 6 bases, and 13 bases lay between the germline ends. The germline V gene has CDR1 GTSNPN and CDR2 SVGIG (reference sequence). This CDR3 has 14 amino acids. The CDR3, as DNA: TGTGCCTGGAGTGCAAGGCTAGAAGGTCAGCCCCAGCATTTT. Translation gives CAWSARLEGQPQHF.

The chain couples TRBV25-1 to TRBJ2-1; 8 bases match TRBD2. The J segment lost 1 base and the V segment lost 7 bases, leaving 3 bases of the junction unmatched. The CDR3 covers 14 residues. Germline values: CDR1 MGHDK, CDR2 SYGVNS. The CDR3 sequence: CASMVAGSYNEQFF. The CDR3 DNA sequence: TGTGCCAGCATGGTAGCGGGGTCCTACAATGAGCAGTTCTTC.

The V call is TRBV18, the J call TRBJ2-1; 9 nucleotides line up with TRBD2. In germline, CDR1 is KGHSH, CDR2 LQKENI. The CDR3 covers 18 residues. V trimming: 3 bases; J trimming: 2 bases; junction bases outside the gene matches: 11. CDR3 residues: CASSPRGNSGSAYNEQFF. In nucleotides, the CDR3 is TGTGCCAGCTCACCTAGAGGGAATAGCGGGAGTGCCTACAATGAGCAGTTCTTC.

The V gene is TRBV6-5, the J gene TRBJ1-3; TRBD1 agrees at 9 bases. V trimming: 4 bases; J trimming: 4 bases; junction bases outside the gene matches: 8. In germline, CDR1 is MNHEY, CDR2 SVGAGI. This CDR3 spans 16 amino acids. CDR3 sequence: CASSLTGTGTGNTIYF. The CDR3 bases are TGTGCCAGCAGTTTGACCGGGACAGGGACGGGAAACACCATATATTTT.